Below are 30 T cell receptor beta chains sequenced from a single sample in a study of follicular helper T cells after annual influenza vaccination. The assay was immunoSEQ multiplex PCR, and TCRdb's table has in-frame clones only and misses some. The sample has about 15,000 clones, roughly 80% seen once. The time point: 2014-2015 season, pre-vaccination. Sequenced material: CXCR5- memory CD4+ T cells sorted from blood, taken on the day of influenza vaccination. The receptors shown here come from an adult who received the influenza vaccine.

This rearrangement joins TRBV18 to TRBJ1-2; D gene unclear. Germline CDR1 and CDR2: KGHSH and LQKENI. This CDR3 is 15 amino acids long. V shed 4 bases and J shed 0 bases, with 12 bases lying between them. This CDR3 reads CASSLSETANYGYTF. CDR3 bases: TGTGCCAGCTCACTATCAGAAACAGCTAACTATGGCTACACCTTC.

The chain uses TRBV7-8 and TRBJ2-3, with 12 bases lining up with TRBD2. The CDR3 consists of 16 residues. Germline V gene data show CDR1 as SGHVS and CDR2 as FQNEAQ. V gave up 3 bases and J gave up 2 bases; unmatched junction bases: 3. The CDR3 spells CASSFPSGGVTDTQYF. The CDR3 DNA reads as TGTGCCAGCAGCTTTCCTAGCGGGGGGGTCACAGATACGCAGTATTTT.

The CDR3 here is CASSKKTGGGFGELFF. CDR3 sequence (DNA): TGTGCCAGCAGCAAAAAGACAGGGGGCGGGTTCGGGGAGCTGTTTTTT. The rearrangement uses TRBV7-3 and TRBJ2-2, with 10 nucleotides matching TRBD1. The CDR3 has 16 amino acids. Germline V gene data show CDR1 as SGHTA and CDR2 as FQGTGA. V trimming: 5 bases; J trimming: 7 bases; junction bases outside the gene matches: 10.

V is TRBV7-9 and J is TRBJ1-6; D possibly corresponds to TRBD1 (6 bases). Germline CDR1 is SEHNR and CDR2 is FQNEAQ (reference sequence). The CDR3 sequence is 14 residues long. V shed 5 bases and J shed 9 bases, with 14 bases lying between them. The CDR3 is CASSAQDRSSPLHF. For the CDR3, the DNA is TGTGCCAGCAGCGCCCAGGACAGAAGTTCACCCCTCCACTTT.

This chain's CDR3 is CASSFRAPTNEKLFF. For the CDR3, the DNA is TGTGCCAGCAGCTTCCGAGCCCCAACTAATGAAAAACTGTTTTTT. V and J are TRBV7-9 and TRBJ1-4; no clear D. V was pared by 3 bases and J by 0 bases, with 8 bases between. CDR1 SEHNR and CDR2 FQNEAQ come from the germline V gene (reference sequence). The CDR3 runs 15 residues.

The genes are TRBV7-2 and TRBJ2-4, with TRBD2 identical over 7 bases. Germline loops: CDR1 SGHTA, CDR2 FQGNSA. V was pared by 2 bases and J by 8 bases, with 18 bases of the junction left unmatched. The CDR3 totals 18 residues. The CDR3 nucleotides read TGTGCCAGCAGCTTAAGGAAGGGGACCCTTGGTGGGAGGGACATTCAGTACTTC. Its protein is CASSLRKGTLGGRDIQYF.

This rearrangement joins TRBV6-5 to TRBJ2-5; no definite D call. This CDR3 spans 13 amino acids. The ends were cut back, 5 bases at V and 2 bases at J, with 9 bases in the middle. CDR1 is MNHEY and CDR2 is SVGAGI in the germline V gene. CDR3 sequence: CASSQKVQETQYF. The CDR3 DNA follows: TGTGCCAGCAGTCAGAAAGTTCAAGAGACCCAGTACTTC.

The chain carries TRBV7-2 and TRBJ2-7; the match to TRBD2 covers 14 bases. Trimming cost V 3 bases and J 6 bases; bases outside gene matches: 4. Germline CDR1 is SGHTA and CDR2 is FQGNSA. CDR3 size: 15 residues. Written as DNA, the CDR3 is TGTGCCAGCAGCTTGACTAGCGGGGGGGCCGGCGAGCAGTACTTC. It codes for CASSLTSGGAGEQYF.

The chain recombines TRBV11-3 with TRBJ1-1; TRBD1 matches at 7 bases. Germline values: CDR1 SGHNT, CDR2 YENEEA. V was clipped by 6 bases and J by 1 base; unmatched bases: 5. The CDR3 covers 14 residues. Here the CDR3 DNA reads TGTGCCAGCAGTTTCGGGACAGCGAACACTGAAGCTTTCTTT. The encoded protein is CASSFGTANTEAFF.

V usage is TRBV2 and J usage is TRBJ2-5; a possible D gene is TRBD2 (6 bases). V lost 4 bases, J lost 0 bases, and 6 bases lay in between. From germline, CDR1 is SNHLY and CDR2 FYNNEI. This CDR3 region has 13 residues. The CDR3 sequence: CASSGTNQETQYF. CDR3 sequence (DNA): TGTGCCAGCAGTGGGACTAACCAAGAGACCCAGTACTTC.

This sequence joins TRBV5-1 and TRBJ1-2; D not certain. Germline-derived CDR1 and CDR2 are SGHRS and YFSETQ. V gave up 4 bases and J gave up 0 bases, with 10 bases separating them. The CDR3 length is 14 residues. In DNA form, the CDR3 reads TGCGCCAGCAGCATGGACGGAGCTAACTATGGCTACACCTTC. Translation gives CASSMDGANYGYTF.

The chain employs TRBV19 and TRBJ2-6, with 7 bases aligning to TRBD2. Trimming took 5 bases from V and 0 from J; bases not matched to a gene: 4. This CDR3 contains 16 residues. Germline loops: CDR1 LNHDA, CDR2 SQIVND (reference sequence). CDR3 sequence reads: CASSSGTNSGANVLTF. The CDR3, as DNA: TGTGCCAGTAGTTCCGGGACTAACTCTGGGGCCAACGTCCTGACTTTC.

The chain has TRBV27 and TRBJ1-2; no clear D gene. The CDR3 is 15 amino acids. The V end was cut by 1 base, the J end by 8 bases, with 17 bases between. Germline CDR1 and CDR2: MNHEY and SMNVEV (reference sequence). This chain's CDR3 is CASSLLSTRSGGYTF. The CDR3 nucleotides are TGTGCCAGCAGTTTATTATCTACACGTTCGGGGGGCTACACCTTC.

The J gene is TRBJ2-3, the V gene TRBV29-1; D gene unclear. This CDR3 is built from 15 residues. In germline, CDR1 is SQVTM, CDR2 ANQGSEA. V shed 4 bases and J shed 0 bases, with 14 bases lying between them. The CDR3 nucleotides read TGCAGCGTTGGCCGGCCCGGCCAAAGCACAGATACGCAGTATTTT. Translating it yields CSVGRPGQSTDTQYF.

The chain couples TRBV28 to TRBJ2-1; no reliable D call. V lost 7 bases and J lost 8, with 15 bases in between. Germline loops: CDR1 MDHEN, CDR2 SYDVKM. The CDR3 covers 13 residues. The CDR3 nucleotides are TGTGCCAGCAAACCTTGGGGTGTGGATGAGCAGTTCTTC. Translating it yields CASKPWGVDEQFF.

The V gene is TRBV5-1, the J gene TRBJ2-7, with TRBD1 identical over 8 bases. With 3 bases clipped from V and 2 bases from J, the junction kept 4 bases outside the gene matches. CDR3 length: 14 residues. CDR1 and CDR2 from the germline V gene are SGHRS and YFSETQ. The CDR3 sequence is CASSWDRFAYEQYF. Written as DNA, the CDR3 is TGCGCCAGCAGCTGGGACAGGTTCGCCTACGAGCAGTACTTC.

This clone was detected only a few times. The chain employs TRBV4-2 and TRBJ1-6, with a possible D match to TRBD1 (6 bases). This CDR3 region has 16 residues. CDR1 and CDR2 (germline): LGHNA, YNFKEQ. V lost 0 bases and J lost 9, with 15 bases in between. CDR3 sequence: CASSQELWGAGSPLHF. The CDR3 DNA reads TGTGCCAGCAGCCAAGAGTTGTGGGGGGCAGGTTCACCCCTCCACTTT.

The DNA for the CDR3 is TGTGCCAGCAGCTTAGCGGGGACGCCCTACGAGCAGTACTTC. Translation gives CASSLAGTPYEQYF. The gene calls are TRBV7-9 and TRBJ2-7, with D possibly called TRBD1 or TRBD2 (5 bases each). The germline gives CDR1 SEHNR, CDR2 FQNEAQ (reference sequence). The V and J ends lost 0 bases and 2 bases respectively, with 8 bases between them. The CDR3 is 14 residues long.

The chain recombines TRBV9 with TRBJ2-5, with D hard to call. The CDR3 totals 14 residues. The germline V gene encodes CDR1 SGDLS and CDR2 YYNGEE. V shed 5 bases and J shed 5 bases, with 16 bases lying between them. The CDR3 DNA reads TGTGCCAGCAGTGGCCTCTCGGTCGGGGAGACCCAGTACTTC. It yields the protein CASSGLSVGETQYF.

V and J are TRBV7-2 and TRBJ2-1, with 7 positions matching TRBD1. Germline CDR1 reads SGHTA; CDR2 reads FQGNSA. The V and J ends lost 5 bases and 10 bases, in that order; junction bases with no gene match: 8. The CDR3 runs to 13 residues. The CDR3 sequence: CASSTQRGREQFF. The CDR3 nucleotides are TGTGCCAGCAGCACACAGAGGGGGCGGGAGCAGTTCTTC.

V usage is TRBV11-2 and J usage is TRBJ2-3; no definite D call. The ends were cut back, 3 bases at V and 2 bases at J, with 24 bases in the middle. CDR1 SGHAT and CDR2 FQNNGV come from the germline V gene. The CDR3 runs 19 residues. In DNA form, the CDR3 reads TGTGCCAGCAGCTTCGGAAGAGGAGATTCGCTTTTAACCACAGATACGCAGTATTTT. Translating it yields CASSFGRGDSLLTTDTQYF.

The chain is built from TRBV10-3 and TRBJ1-1; 7 nucleotides line up with TRBD1. Germline CDR1 is ENHRY and CDR2 is SYGVKD. The J segment lost 7 bases and the V segment lost 0 bases, leaving 2 bases of the junction unmatched. The CDR3 covers 13 residues. CDR3 loop: CAISESGQFEAFF. In nucleotides, the CDR3 is TGTGCCATCAGTGAGTCGGGACAGTTTGAAGCTTTCTTT.

The rearrangement links TRBV6-1 to TRBJ1-3, with a possible D match to TRBD1 (5 bases). The germline CDR1 and CDR2 sequences are MNHNS and SASEGT. V dropped 5 bases and J dropped 3 bases, with 11 bases sitting between them. This CDR3 contains 14 residues. The chain's CDR3 is CASSLGAVGNTIYF. The CDR3 DNA reads as TGTGCCAGCAGTCTAGGGGCAGTTGGAAACACCATATATTTT.

In this sample, this clone turned up a few times. The J gene is TRBJ1-1, the V gene TRBV18; TRBD1 matches 7 bases. This CDR3 is 12 amino acids long. Germline V CDR1 and CDR2: KGHSH, LQKENI. V shed 8 bases and J 7 bases; nucleotides not matched to a gene: 7. CDR3 nucleotides: TGTGCCAGCCAACCTGGGACAGATGAAGCTTTCTTT. This encodes CASQPGTDEAFF. The entire variable domain, with the rest obtained from reference TRBV18 and TRBJ1-1, is as follows: NAGVMQNPRHLVRRRGQEARLRCSPMKGHSHVYWYRQLPEEGLKFMVYLQKENIIDESGMPKERFSAEFPKEGPSILRIQQVVRGDSAAYFCASQPGTDEAFFGQGTRLTVV.

The V call is TRBV5-8, the J call TRBJ2-7; no firm D call. This CDR3 region has 12 residues. Germline V gene lookup returns CDR1 SGHTS and CDR2 YDEGEE. Trimming pared 1 base from V and 4 bases from J, leaving 6 bases between. CDR3 in DNA: TGTGCCAGCAGCTTGAACACTTACGAGCAGTACTTC. Protein: CASSLNTYEQYF.

This clone was seen once. V and J are TRBV29-1 and TRBJ2-7, with D unclear. CDR1 SQVTM and CDR2 ANQGSEA come from the germline V gene. V was pared by 7 bases and J by 9 bases, with 22 bases between. CDR3 length: 13 residues. CDR3: CSASPPRSGRQYF. Here the CDR3 DNA reads TGCAGCGCGTCACCACCGCGCTCCGGAAGGCAGTACTTC.

The table lists this clone with a count of one. This sequence joins TRBV25-1 and TRBJ2-3; possible D gene TRBD1, 6 bases. CDR1 is MGHDK, CDR2 SYGVNS, per germline. V lost 7 bases to trimming and J lost 2 bases, with 16 bases between them. The CDR3 has 15 amino acids. The DNA of the CDR3 is TGTGCCAGCATGGCAGGGGTCTCATTCACAGATACGCAGTATTTT. It is translated as CASMAGVSFTDTQYF.

V usage is TRBV6-7 and J usage is TRBJ2-2; 13 nucleotides line up with TRBD2. TRBV6-7 is classed as an ORF, of uncertain function. The trim removed 2 bases at V and 6 bases at J, leaving 12 bases unmatched. The CDR3 spans 19 residues. Here the CDR3 reads CASSYLRTSGGQLAGELFF. DNA of the CDR3: TGTGCCAGCAGTTACCTTAGGACTAGCGGGGGACAACTCGCCGGGGAGCTGTTTTTT.

The genes are TRBV5-1 and TRBJ1-1, with a possible D match to TRBD1 (5 bases). Deletions cut 3 bases from V and 11 bases from J, with 17 bases between. Germline V lookup: CDR1 SGHRS, CDR2 YFSETQ. The CDR3 totals 13 residues. The CDR3 DNA sequence: TGCGCCAGCAGCTCCTTGGGGCAGGGTTGGGCTTTCTTT. Protein product: CASSSLGQGWAFF.

The chain carries TRBV6-5 and TRBJ1-2; D ambiguous. Deletions cut 4 bases from V and 8 bases from J, with 14 bases between. The germline CDR1 and CDR2 sequences are MNHEY and SVGAGI. The CDR3 contains 13 residues. In DNA form, the CDR3 reads TGTGCCAGCAGTTCTGATAGAATAGGAGGCTACACCTTC. It is translated as CASSSDRIGGYTF.